This entry lists 19 T cell receptor beta chains sequenced from one sample in a study of blood T cell repertoires in COVID-19. Repertoires were generated with immunoSEQ multiplex PCR, while TCRdb's copy carries only in-frame clones and drops some. The sample includes fewer than 90,000 clones, 86% of them seen just once. What was sequenced was peripheral blood. These receptors were obtained from a man aged 25 to 45 with acute or convalescent COVID-19.

The rearrangement uses TRBV6-5 and TRBJ2-7, with D possibly TRBD2 on 5 matching bases. The ends were cut back, 6 bases at V and 6 bases at J, with 18 bases in the middle. From germline, CDR1 is MNHEY and CDR2 SVGAGI. CDR3 size: 14 residues. DNA for the CDR3: TGTGCCAGCAGCTCCGGTAGTGTAGCGAGCGAGCAGTACTTC. Its protein is CASSSGSVASEQYF.

This CDR3 is CASSVDRRETQYF. CDR3 bases: TGCGCCAGCAGCGTAGACAGGAGAGAGACCCAGTACTTC. The J gene is TRBJ2-5, the V gene TRBV5-1, with a tentative D call TRBD1 (6 bases). The length of the CDR3 is 13 residues. Trimming left V 4 bases short and J 4 bases short, with 11 bases between. Germline CDR1 reads SGHRS; CDR2 reads YFSETQ.

The chain combines TRBV28 with TRBJ2-5; 8 bases fit TRBD1. Germline V CDR1 and CDR2: MDHEN, SYDVKM. The CDR3 has 13 residues. Trimming removed 7 bases from V and 5 bases from J; junction bases left unmatched: 6. The CDR3 sequence: CASKQGGEETQYF. In DNA form, the CDR3 reads TGTGCCAGCAAACAGGGGGGAGAGGAGACCCAGTACTTC.

This sequence joins TRBV7-2 and TRBJ2-7; 14 bases are shared with TRBD2. From germline, CDR1 is SGHTA and CDR2 FQGNSA. The junction had 7 bases not matched to a gene; V was cut back by 5 bases and J by 4 bases. The CDR3 is made up of 16 amino acids. The CDR3 nucleotides are TGTGCCAGCAGCCGCCAGGGGACTAGCGGGAGTTACGAGCAGTACTTC. It specifies CASSRQGTSGSYEQYF.

A single count supports this clone. The chain carries TRBV19 and TRBJ2-7; no clear D gene. The CDR3 has 14 residues. Trimming stripped 5 bases from V and 1 base from J, with 12 bases between. CDR1 and CDR2 (germline): LNHDA, SQIVND (reference sequence). CDR3 region: CASSQSWSSYEQYF. The CDR3 nucleotides are TGTGCCAGTAGTCAAAGCTGGAGTTCCTACGAGCAGTACTTC.

This chain uses TRBV7-9 with TRBJ2-3; TRBD1 is a possible D gene (6 bases). V was trimmed by 5 bases and J by 3 bases, leaving 18 bases between them. Germline V gene lookup returns CDR1 SEHNR and CDR2 FQNEAQ (reference sequence). The CDR3 runs to 16 residues. The CDR3 coding sequence is TGTGCCAGCAGCCAGGGGTTCAGGGATACGACAGATACGCAGTATTTT. This translates into CASSQGFRDTTDTQYF.

J is TRBJ2-5 and V is TRBV3-1 (or the pseudogene TRBV3-2), with D perhaps TRBD1 (7 bases). CDR1 and CDR2 (germline): LGHDT, YNNKEL (reference sequence). The CDR3 contains 14 residues. Trimming took 6 bases from V and 4 from J, leaving 15 bases between them. CDR3 loop: CASRRGGGLETQYF. In DNA form, the CDR3 reads TGTGCCAGCAGAAGAGGAGGGGGCTTAGAGACCCAGTACTTC.

The chain recombines TRBV27 with TRBJ2-7; 7 nucleotides match TRBD1. CDR1 is MNHEY and CDR2 is SMNVEV in the germline V gene (reference sequence). Losses at the gene ends were 6 bases for V and 4 bases for J; bases not matched to a gene: 9. The CDR3 has 14 amino acids. The CDR3 is CASSYSGTAYEQYF. The CDR3 coding sequence is TGTGCCAGCAGCTACTCCGGGACAGCTTACGAGCAGTACTTC.

CDR3 sequence reads: CASSLAGRASYNEQFF. Written as DNA, the CDR3 is TGCGCCAGCAGCTTGGCCGGGCGGGCCTCCTACAATGAGCAGTTCTTC. The chain couples TRBV5-1 to TRBJ2-1; a possible D gene is TRBD2 (5 bases). The germline V and J ends were trimmed by 0 bases and 0 bases, with 10 bases remaining between them. CDR1 is SGHRS, CDR2 YFSETQ, per germline. This CDR3 contains 16 residues.

The V call is TRBV30, the J call TRBJ2-7, with TRBD2 matching over 12 bases. The CDR3 runs to 14 residues. Germline V CDR1 and CDR2: GTSNPN, SVGIG (reference sequence). V gave up 3 bases and J gave up 5 bases; unmatched junction bases: 5. The DNA of the CDR3 is TGTGCCTGGAGCCCAGGACTAGCGGGAAACGAGCAGTACTTC. It codes for CAWSPGLAGNEQYF. Using reference TRBV30 and TRBJ2-7 for the parts outside the CDR3, the full variable domain is SQTIHQWPATLVQPVGSPLSLECTVEGTSNPNLYWYRQAAGRGLQLLFYSVGIGQISSEVPQNLSASRPQDRQFILSSKKLLLSDSGFYLCAWSPGLAGNEQYFGPGTRLTVT.

The CDR3 spells CSVAMRNTEAFF. In DNA form, the CDR3 reads TGCAGCGTTGCTATGCGGAACACTGAAGCTTTCTTT. The chain couples TRBV29-1 to TRBJ1-1; D remains unclear. V lost 4 bases and J 1 base, leaving 7 bases between the germline ends. Germline CDR1 reads SQVTM; CDR2 reads ANQGSEA. The CDR3 length is 12 residues.

CDR3 bases: TGTGCCAGCAGTTACCCCCCATCCTACGAGCAGTACTTC. This codes for CASSYPPSYEQYF. This chain connects TRBV6-6 to TRBJ2-7; D call uncertain. This CDR3 comprises 13 residues. Per germline, CDR1 MNHNY and CDR2 SVGAGI (reference sequence). V dropped 2 bases and J dropped 1 base, with 6 bases sitting between them.

V and J are TRBV21-1 and TRBJ2-7; the table's D call, TRBD1, was not checked against the DNA. TRBV21-1 is noted as a pseudogene. This CDR3 is built from 15 residues. The CDR3 nucleotides are TGTGCCAGCAGCGCCCGGGACAGGGTTCCCTACGAGCAGTACTTC. Protein: CASSARDRVPYEQYF.

In this sample, this clone turned up once. The chain joins TRBV5-4 to TRBJ2-3; D possibly corresponds to TRBD2 (5 bases). V was clipped by 5 bases and J by 0 bases, with 16 bases between them. Germline loops: CDR1 SGHNT, CDR2 YYREEE (reference sequence). This CDR3 contains 16 residues. CDR3 nucleotides: TGTGCCAGCAGTCCAGGAGGCTACGCCAGCACAGATACGCAGTATTTT. It translates to CASSPGGYASTDTQYF.

The sample holds one count of this clone. This chain joins TRBV4-1 and TRBJ2-5; 10 nucleotides align to TRBD2. This CDR3 is 16 amino acids long. V gave up 0 bases and J gave up 7 bases; unmatched junction bases: 8. CDR1 and CDR2 (germline): MGHRA, YSYEKL. CDR3 sequence (DNA): TGCGCCAGCAGCCAAGATCGAGCGCTAGCGGGAGCGACCCAGTACTTC. Its protein is CASSQDRALAGATQYF.

The chain couples TRBV3-1 (or the pseudogene TRBV3-2) to TRBJ2-1; D possibly corresponds to TRBD2 (5 bases). The germline V gene has CDR1 LGHDT and CDR2 YNNKEL (reference sequence). This CDR3 contains 12 residues. V was pared by 4 bases and J by 8 bases, with 9 bases between. The CDR3 protein is CASSLTSDEQFF. The CDR3 region has the DNA TGTGCCAGCAGCCTTACTAGTGATGAGCAGTTCTTC.

This sequence joins TRBV29-1 and TRBJ2-5; D possibly corresponds to TRBD1 (6 bases). V lost 5 bases, J lost 5 bases, and 15 bases lay in between. This CDR3 contains 13 residues. CDR1 and CDR2 from the germline V gene are SQVTM and ANQGSEA. The CDR3 nucleotides read TGCAGCGTTATAGGGGGATATCGGGAGACCCAGTACTTC. Amino acids: CSVIGGYRETQYF.

V gene TRBV19 combines with J gene TRBJ2-3; D is perhaps TRBD2 (6 bases). CDR3 size: 16 residues. V shed 5 bases and J shed 0 bases, with 15 bases lying between them. Germline CDR1 is LNHDA and CDR2 is SQIVND (reference sequence). In DNA, the CDR3 is TGTGCCAGTAGTGTCCAAGCGGGCAGGAGCACAGATACGCAGTATTTT. It encodes CASSVQAGRSTDTQYF.

This clone was seen more than once but under ten times. CDR3 bases: TGTGCCAGCAGCGAGACAGGCTATTCACCCCTCCACTTT. Encoded protein: CASSETGYSPLHF. V and J are TRBV7-2 and TRBJ1-6; D possibly corresponds to TRBD1 (6 bases). Germline CDR1 is SGHTA and CDR2 is FQGNSA. V shed 5 bases and J shed 8 bases, with 10 bases lying between them. The CDR3 runs to 13 residues. Variable domain in full (rest from reference TRBV7-2 and TRBJ1-6): GAGVSQSPSNKVTEKGKDVELRCDPISGHTALYWYRQSLGQGLEFLIYFQGNSAPDKSGLPSDRFSAERTGGSVSTLTIQRTQQEDSAVYLCASSETGYSPLHFGNGTRLTVT.